The TCR beta chain described here comes from a study of neurological immune-mediated disorders. General study results and limits: The absence of shared CDR3 amino acid sequences among expanded clones across subjects suggests private repertoires in all groups.

The germline V gene has CDR1 SGHRS and CDR2 YFSETQ. CDR3 size: 13 residues. In TCRdb, the 5' RACE reads were re-called with MiXCR into one record per CDR3 protein. The sample has about 59,000 distinct CDR3 sequences, about 13% seen once. This clonotype was observed at least ten times. Antigen specificity is unknown. A read error may produce the germline difference seen at one junction end. The sample consisted of PBMCs. This sequence joins TRBV5-1 and TRBJ2-4, with TRBD2 identical over 8 bases. This clonotype was sampled from a woman in her fifties or sixties with HTLV-1-associated myelopathy (HAM/TSP). The CDR3 region is CASSLDSGTSRTF. The CDR3 DNA reads TGCGCCAGCAGCTTGGATTCCGGGACTAGTCGCACCTTC.